This is a list of T cell receptor beta chains from one sample in a study of blood T cell repertoires in COVID-19. This table comes from immunoSEQ multiplex PCR, and its TCRdb copy is limited to in-frame clones, with some not included. The sample carries fewer than 350,000 clones, approximately 80% recorded once. Sequencing input: peripheral blood. Every receptor here comes from a woman aged 60 to 75 with active or convalescent COVID-19. Each CDR3 is given with its conserved first and last residue. D genes are given only for firm matches. Clone size appears in some rows only: once, few, many, or a class for an expanded clone.

>TRBJ2-1|NA|NA|TRBV5-4
TGTGCCAGCAGCGCCGGCCAACGGGCCTACAATGAGCAGTTCTTC
CASSAGQRAYNEQFF
>TRBJ1-1|NA|NA|TRBV29-1
TGCAGCGTTTGGGACACCTGGAACACTGAAGCTTTCTTT
CSVWDTWNTEAFF
>TRBJ1-2|few|NA|TRBV30
TGTGCCTGGCAGGGACAAAATAACTATGGCTACACCTTC
CAWQGQNNYGYTF
>TRBJ2-1|NA|NA|TRBV9
TGTGCCAGCAGCGTTAGGAGCTCCTACAATGAGCAGTTCTTC
CASSVRSSYNEQFF
>TRBJ2-1|NA|TRBD2|TRBV3-1/TRBV3-2
TGTGCCAGCAGCCAAGTTTTCCGGGCGGGGGACGGTGAGCAGTTCTTC
CASSQVFRAGDGEQFF
>TRBJ1-3|once|TRBD1|TRBV19
TGTGCCAGTAGTATGGACAGGGTTCCAAATTACTCTGGAAACACCATATATTTT
CASSMDRVPNYSGNTIYF
>TRBJ1-1|many|NA|TRBV19
TGTGCCAGTAGCCCACAGTTTCTGGCGAACACTGAAGCTTTCTTT
CASSPQFLANTEAFF
>TRBJ1-4|NA|TRBD1|TRBV10-3
TGTGCCACCACGACAGGGCGGGTCGAAAAACTGTTTTTT
CATTTGRVEKLFF
>TRBJ2-7|once|NA|TRBV5-1
TGCGCCAGCAGCCTCGAGGGTCGGACTTACGAGCAGTACTTC
CASSLEGRTYEQYF
>TRBJ2-6|NA|NA|TRBV29-1
TGCAGCGGACAGACTGGGGCCAACGTCCTGACTTTC
CSGQTGANVLTF
>TRBJ2-3|NA|TRBD1|TRBV5-1
TGCGCCAGCAGCTTGGAGACAGGGGGCGTTAGCACAGATACGCAGTATTTT
CASSLETGGVSTDTQYF
>TRBJ2-7|once|TRBD2|TRBV12-3/TRBV12-4
TGTGCCAGCAGTCGCGGGGGGGCCTACGAGCAGTACTTC
CASSRGGAYEQYF
>TRBJ1-3|NA|NA|TRBV18
TGTGCCAGCTCACCTCAGGGAAACACCATATATTTT
CASSPQGNTIYF
>TRBJ2-6|NA|TRBD1|TRBV5-1
TGCGCCAGCAGCTTGGATAGTGGGACAGGCGGGTCTGGGGCCAACGTCCTGACTTTC
CASSLDSGTGGSGANVLTF